This T cell receptor beta chain came from a study of OX40 agonist ivuxolimab in advanced cancers. The overall study: Every 2 weeks, ivuxolimab was infused into the patients intravenously at between 0.01 and 10 mg/kg. Therapy given before enrollment (anti-PD-1, anti-PD-L1 or anti-CTLA-4) was allowed, and 30% to 50% had some. Regarding the study as a whole: With doses of 0.1 to 3.0 mg/kg, CD4+ and CD8+ blood T cells had undergone clonal expansion by week 6.

To note about this clone: Antigen: not known.

Clones were sequenced by immunoSEQ multiplex PCR, and TCRdb holds only the in-frame ones, with some missing. The sample contains tens of thousands of clones, about 90% of which appear only once. Germline CDR1 reads MNHNY; CDR2 reads SVGAGI (reference sequence). CDR3 length: 15 residues. The germline V and J ends were trimmed by 5 bases and 7 bases, with 21 bases remaining between them. Individuals having autoimmune disease history or systemic immunosuppression were not enrolled. V gene TRBV6-6 combines with J gene TRBJ2-7; D unclear. The sequencing here drew on CD4+ or CD8+ T cells sorted from blood, taken in a trial of the OX40 agonist ivuxolimab. The origin of this receptor is an adult with an advanced solid tumor such as melanoma, head and neck, liver or kidney cancer. The CDR3 here is CASSDSPDSGWEQYF. CDR3 bases: TGTGCCAGCAGTGATAGTCCCGACTCAGGATGGGAGCAGTACTTC.